This entry describes one TCR beta chain. Its antigen is not identified. Generated by immunoSEQ multiplex PCR, the TCRdb table keeps only in-frame clones and is missing some. The sample includes about 110,000 clones, about 92% seen only once; the top ten take 0.95% to 1.5%. These data come from a study of graft-versus-host responses after intestinal transplantation. CDR3 length: 14 amino acids. Germline lookup yields CDR1 MNHEY and CDR2 SVGAGI. V lost 2 bases to trimming and J lost 6 bases; unmatched junction nucleotides: 5. The chain links TRBV6-5 to TRBJ2-7, with 9 bases fitting TRBD1. This clonotype was obtained from a human donor who was the organ donor for an intestinal transplant. The sample was unstimulated CD8+ T cells sorted from spleen or lymph node cells, taken before transplant. The CDR3 reads CASSYGTGIGEQYF. The CDR3 DNA follows: TGTGCCAGCAGTTACGGGACAGGGATAGGCGAGCAGTACTTC.